One sample yielded the 28 T cell receptor beta chains listed below, sequenced in a study of T-cell reconstitution after alpha-beta-depleted transplantation in children. Unique molecular identifiers tagged the TCRbeta library. TCRdb analysed the PCR reads with MiXCR anew, one entry per CDR3 protein. Among 800,000 to 1,000,000 distinct CDR3 sequences, under 30% were seen once, and the ten largest hold roughly 30%. Sample: PBMCs, mostly from graft donor cells, taken 360 days after TCRalphabeta/CD19-depleted stem cell transplant. Receptors were obtained from a boy under three years old who had a stem cell transplant for SCID, so the T cells may come from the graft donor.

CDR3 in DNA: TGTGCCAGCAGTTACGGACTAGCGGGGGGTGGAACCCCCCAGTTCTTC. It translates to CASSYGLAGGGTPQFF. The rearrangement links TRBV6-2 or TRBV6-3 to TRBJ2-1; 14 bases line up with TRBD2. The V and J ends lost 2 bases and 13 bases, in that order; junction bases with no gene match: 10. There are 16 residues in the CDR3. Germline V gene lookup returns CDR1 MNHEY and CDR2 SVGEGT.

The chain has TRBV28 and TRBJ2-3; a possible D gene is TRBD2 (5 bases). Germline CDR1 and CDR2: MDHEN and SYDVKM. V was clipped by 5 bases and J by 0 bases, with 12 bases between them. CDR3 length: 15 residues. CDR3 DNA: TGTGCCAGCAGTGAGGGCTTACCGAGCACAGATACGCAGTATTTT. Protein: CASSEGLPSTDTQYF.

The chain uses TRBV7-8 and TRBJ2-3; TRBD2 is a possible D gene (5 bases). The CDR3 sequence is 14 residues long. Trimming removed 2 bases at V and 3 bases at J, with 9 bases between. Germline V gives CDR1 SGHVS, CDR2 FQNEAQ. In DNA form, the CDR3 reads TGTGCCAGCAGCTTAAGGTGGAGGACAGATACGCAGTATTTT. Translating it yields CASSLRWRTDTQYF.

This rearrangement joins TRBV6-2 or TRBV6-3 to TRBJ2-5; 9 positions agree with TRBD2. The CDR3 loop spans 20 amino acids. Germline CDR1 and CDR2: MNHEY and SVGEGT. The V gene end was trimmed by 5 bases and the J gene end by 0 bases; junction bases not matched to a gene: 19. The CDR3, as DNA: TGTGCCAGCAGTATCCCTCCATGGACTAGCGCATCACCGAACCAAGAGACCCAGTACTTC. Translation: CASSIPPWTSASPNQETQYF.

The chain is built from TRBV6-1 and TRBJ2-5; 7 bases map to TRBD1. CDR3 length: 16 residues. The V gene end was trimmed by 5 bases and the J gene end by 4 bases; junction bases not matched to a gene: 13. Germline lookup yields CDR1 MNHNS and CDR2 SASEGT. Here the CDR3 reads CASSPETGLSGETQYF. In nucleotides, the CDR3 is TGTGCCAGCAGTCCCGAGACAGGGTTATCCGGAGAGACCCAGTACTTC.

This chain connects TRBV20-1 to TRBJ2-3; D remains unclear. Germline-derived CDR1 and CDR2 are DFQATT and SNEGSKA (reference sequence). The CDR3 is made up of 14 amino acids. The V end lost 0 bases, the J end lost 4 bases, and 11 bases lay between the germline ends. The CDR3 protein is CSAREASGSDTQYF. CDR3 coding DNA: TGCAGTGCTAGAGAAGCTAGTGGGTCAGATACGCAGTATTTT.

This clonotype was detected a few times. The gene calls are TRBV27 and TRBJ2-7; D gene ambiguous. V lost 4 bases and J lost 2, with 12 bases in between. Germline V CDR1 and CDR2: MNHEY, SMNVEV (reference sequence). The CDR3 is 14 residues long. CDR3 region: CASSSHPHAYEQYF. Written as DNA, the CDR3 is TGTGCCAGCAGTTCACACCCTCACGCCTACGAGCAGTACTTC.

This sequence joins TRBV7-2 and TRBJ2-4; no firm D call. The germline gives CDR1 SGHTA, CDR2 FQGNSA. There are 14 residues in the CDR3. The V end was cut by 5 bases, the J end by 11 bases, with 19 bases between. The CDR3 here is CASSPDLGSKVQYF. DNA of the CDR3: TGTGCCAGCAGCCCCGACTTGGGGTCTAAGGTTCAGTACTTC.

The J gene is TRBJ2-2, the V gene TRBV3-1; D is ambiguous. The ends were cut back, 4 bases at V and 4 bases at J, with 13 bases in the middle. Germline CDR1 LGHDT, CDR2 YNNKEL (reference sequence). The CDR3 length is 15 residues. CDR3 sequence (DNA): TGTGCCAGCAGCCCGTGGACGGAGTTCACCGGGGAGCTGTTTTTT. Its protein is CASSPWTEFTGELFF.

The sample holds a few counts of this clonotype. The gene calls are TRBV6-2 or TRBV6-3 and TRBJ2-1, with 9 bases fitting TRBD2. The CDR3 runs to 18 residues. Germline-derived CDR1 and CDR2 are MNHEY and SVGEGT. The J segment lost 0 bases and the V segment lost 5 bases, leaving 11 bases of the junction unmatched. DNA of the CDR3: TGTGCCAGCAGTAGAGGTAGCGGGGGCGCTAGCTCCTACAATGAGCAGTTCTTC. Amino acid sequence: CASSRGSGGASSYNEQFF.

The chain employs TRBV29-1 and TRBJ1-2; 8 bases fit TRBD1. The CDR3 has 13 residues. The germline V gene has CDR1 SQVTM and CDR2 ANQGSEA. V lost 1 base, J lost 4 bases, and 2 bases stayed unmatched. CDR3 sequence (DNA): TGCAGCGTTGAAGTGACAGGGGTCTATGGCTACACCTTC. Its translation is CSVEVTGVYGYTF.

This clonotype occurred many times. The chain joins TRBV7-9 to TRBJ2-3; D uncertain. Deletions cut 1 base from V and 3 bases from J, with 8 bases between. Germline V CDR1 and CDR2: SEHNR, FQNEAQ (reference sequence). The CDR3 has 14 amino acids. CDR3 DNA: TGTGCCAGCAGCTTAGGTTTTGGAACAGATACGCAGTATTTT. Residues: CASSLGFGTDTQYF. The full variable domain, completed using reference TRBV7-9 and TRBJ2-3, is DTGVSQNPRHKITKRGQNVTFRCDPISEHNRLYWYRQTLGQGPEFLTYFQNEAQLEKSRLLSDRFSAERPKGSFSTLEIQRTEQGDSAMYLCASSLGFGTDTQYFGPGTRLTVL.

This clonotype was observed at least ten times. The chain has TRBV6-2 or TRBV6-3 and TRBJ2-1; unclear D gene. The germline V and J ends were trimmed by 0 bases and 4 bases, with 10 bases remaining between them. Germline CDR1 reads MNHEY; CDR2 reads SVGEGT. CDR3 length: 15 residues. This CDR3 reads CASSYSAHFYNEQFF. CDR3 nucleotide sequence: TGTGCCAGCAGTTACTCAGCCCACTTTTACAATGAGCAGTTCTTC.

The chain joins TRBV18 to TRBJ2-2, with 13 bases aligning to TRBD2. In germline, CDR1 is KGHSH, CDR2 LQKENI. V gave up 4 bases and J gave up 5 bases; unmatched junction bases: 7. The CDR3 spans 17 residues. This chain's CDR3 is CASSRGLAGVGTGELFF. As DNA, the CDR3 is TGTGCCAGCTCACGAGGACTAGCGGGGGTCGGGACCGGGGAGCTGTTTTTT.

The CDR3 nucleotides read TGTGCCAGCAGTCCAGGGTATGGCACAGATACGCAGTATTTT. It codes for CASSPGYGTDTQYF. This rearrangement joins TRBV6-2 or TRBV6-3 to TRBJ2-3, with a weak D call TRBD1 (5 bases). V lost 5 bases, J lost 1 base, and 10 bases lay in between. The CDR3 covers 14 residues. Germline values: CDR1 MNHEY, CDR2 SVGEGT.

In its sample, this clonotype was seen a few times. The DNA of the CDR3 is TGCGCCAGCAGCCAAGAACAGGGTAGGAGACCCCAGCATTTT. Encoded protein: CASSQEQGRRPQHF. This chain joins TRBV4-1 and TRBJ1-5, with D perhaps TRBD1 (6 bases). Trimming took off 0 bases at V and 10 bases at J, with 13 bases between the two ends. The V gene's germline CDR1 is MGHRA and CDR2 YSYEKL. CDR3 length equals 14 residues.

This clonotype was counted a few times. V and J are TRBV10-3 and TRBJ1-1; 8 bases fit TRBD1. V shed 2 bases, J shed 5 bases, and the junction held 10 bases outside the gene matches. The CDR3 is 16 amino acids. CDR1 is ENHRY, CDR2 SYGVKD, per germline. This CDR3 is CAISEHTTRQGTEAFF. The CDR3 DNA reads as TGTGCCATCAGTGAGCACACCACTCGACAGGGGACTGAAGCTTTCTTT.

This clonotype showed up just a few times. The rearrangement joins TRBV15 to TRBJ2-7, with 9 nucleotides matching TRBD2. CDR3 length equals 15 residues. Unmatched junction bases numbered 9, after V lost 6 bases and J lost 3 bases. Germline CDR1 is LNHNV and CDR2 is YYDKDF (reference sequence). CDR3 nucleotides: TGTGCCACCAGGGCGAGCGGGGGGACCTTCTACGAGCAGTACTTC. It codes for CATRASGGTFYEQYF. Variable domain in full (rest from reference TRBV15 and TRBJ2-7): DAMVIQNPRYQVTQFGKPVTLSCSQTLNHNVMYWYQQKSSQAPKLLFHYYDKDFNNEADTPDNFQSRRPNTSFCFLDIRSPGLGDTAMYLCATRASGGTFYEQYFGPGTRLTVT.

This clonotype was observed a few times. The J gene is TRBJ1-4, the V gene TRBV12-3 or TRBV12-4; D unclear. The length of the CDR3 is 13 residues. The V end was cut by 8 bases, the J end by 3 bases, with 10 bases between. The CDR3 nucleotides read TGTGCCAGCGGGAGGGAGGCTAATGAAAAACTGTTTTTT. It is translated as CASGREANEKLFF.

This clonotype was detected ten times or more. The V call is TRBV7-2, the J call TRBJ1-4; D is possibly TRBD1 (5 bases). Trimming took off 2 bases at V and 7 bases at J, with 14 bases between the two ends. The V gene's germline CDR1 is SGHTA and CDR2 FQGNSA. This CDR3 has 15 residues. CDR3 sequence reads: CASSLLGVIGEKLFF. The CDR3, as DNA: TGTGCCAGCAGCTTATTAGGGGTAATAGGTGAAAAACTGTTTTTT.

CDR3 in amino acids: CASSQVDRGSSYEQYF. DNA for the CDR3: TGCGCCAGCAGCCAAGTCGACCGGGGGAGCTCCTACGAGCAGTACTTC. The chain combines TRBV4-1 with TRBJ2-7, with a weak D call TRBD2 (6 bases). V lost 1 base and J 0 bases, leaving 13 bases between the germline ends. The CDR3 totals 16 residues. Germline values: CDR1 MGHRA, CDR2 YSYEKL.

This clonotype has at least ten counts. The genes are TRBV11-1 and TRBJ2-3, with D possibly matching TRBD1 (6 bases). The V end was cut by 7 bases, the J end by 5 bases, with 28 bases between. This CDR3 spans 18 amino acids. Germline lookup yields CDR1 SGHAT and CDR2 FQDESV (reference sequence). The CDR3 is CASTPPRGRGRARDTQYF. DNA of the CDR3: TGTGCCAGCACCCCCCCTCGCGGCAGGGGAAGGGCAAGAGATACGCAGTATTTT.

The chain couples TRBV11-2 to TRBJ1-4, with D possibly matching TRBD1 (5 bases). Trimming cost V 5 bases and J 3 bases, with 13 bases left between them. The CDR3 runs 15 residues. From germline, CDR1 is SGHAT and CDR2 FQNNGV. CDR3 nucleotide sequence: TGTGCCAGCAGCCGCACGCCAGGGCCTAATGAAAAACTGTTTTTT. As protein: CASSRTPGPNEKLFF.

V usage is TRBV29-1 and J usage is TRBJ2-2; no clear D gene. The CDR3 loop spans 12 amino acids. Germline loops: CDR1 SQVTM, CDR2 ANQGSEA. Between the trimmed V and J ends, which lost 6 bases and 3 bases, there was a span of 8 bases. This chain's CDR3 is CSVVQDTGELFF. The CDR3 region has the DNA TGCAGCGTGGTACAAGACACCGGGGAGCTGTTTTTT.

This rearrangement joins TRBV6-2 or TRBV6-3 to TRBJ2-7; D not certain. This CDR3 has 11 amino acids. V dropped 5 bases and J dropped 3 bases, with 5 bases sitting between them. Germline V gene data show CDR1 as MNHEY and CDR2 as SVGEGT. The CDR3 nucleotides read TGTGCCAGCAGTCACTACTACGAGCAGTACTTC. Translated: CASSHYYEQYF.

The chain couples TRBV4-3 to TRBJ2-1; TRBD2 matches at 12 bases. The V gene's germline CDR1 is LGHNA and CDR2 YSLEER. The junction had 5 bases not matched to a gene; V was cut back by 2 bases and J by 0 bases. This CDR3 spans 18 amino acids. The CDR3 spells CASSQRTSGGSSYNEQFF. CDR3 bases: TGCGCCAGCAGCCAACGTACTAGCGGGGGGTCCTCCTACAATGAGCAGTTCTTC.

V gene TRBV28 combines with J gene TRBJ2-1; D possibly uses TRBD1 or TRBD2 (5 bases each). This CDR3 spans 13 amino acids. Trimming stripped 6 bases from V and 2 bases from J, with 8 bases between. CDR1 is MDHEN and CDR2 is SYDVKM in the germline V gene. The DNA of the CDR3 is TGTGCCAGCAGGGGACCCGCCTACAATGAGCAGTTCTTC. Amino acids: CASRGPAYNEQFF.

The chain recombines TRBV7-2 with TRBJ2-5; D remains ambiguous. The ends were cut back, 3 bases at V and 1 base at J, with 6 bases in the middle. The CDR3 sequence is 13 residues long. Per the germline V gene, CDR1 is SGHTA and CDR2 is FQGNSA. The CDR3 sequence is CASSLVPQETQYF. For the CDR3, the DNA is TGTGCCAGCAGCTTGGTGCCCCAAGAGACCCAGTACTTC.